Listed here are 5 T cell receptor beta chains from one sample, sequenced in a study of shared clonotypes between healthy human individuals. Sequencing was performed with immunoSEQ multiplex PCR; in TCRdb, only in-frame clones are kept and a portion is missing. The repertoire holds 2 million to 2.5 million clones, with almost 96% as singletons. The sequenced material came from naive CD4+ T cells sorted from blood. Subset noted: CD45RA+ positively selected. These receptors came from a man aged 18 to 30 in good health.

This clone was seen a single time. The chain links TRBV25-1 to TRBJ2-7; D uncertain. Germline loops: CDR1 MGHDK, CDR2 SYGVNS. Between the trimmed V and J ends, which lost 5 bases and 4 bases, there was a span of 6 bases. The CDR3 totals 11 residues. Written as DNA, the CDR3 is TGTGCCAGCAGTCTTTGGTACGAGCAGTACTTC. It yields the protein CASSLWYEQYF.

Notes on this clone: The same CDR3 can be traced to other DNA sequences in this sample. The gene calls are TRBV18 and TRBJ1-5, with D maybe TRBD1 (5 bases). With 0 bases removed from V and 0 bases from J, the gap between germline ends came to 6 bases. The CDR3 consists of 15 residues. Per the germline V gene, CDR1 is KGHSH and CDR2 is LQKENI. The CDR3 DNA reads as TGTGCCAGCTCACCACCGGGGACTAGCAATCAGCCCCAGCATTTT. This sequence encodes CASSPPGTSNQPQHF.

The CDR3 DNA follows: TGTGCCAGCTCCCCCCGGTCGGGGGGCGAAGCCAAAAACATTCAGTACTTC. Translated, it gives CASSPRSGGEAKNIQYF. The chain recombines TRBV18 with TRBJ2-4, with a possible D match to TRBD2 (7 bases). CDR3 length: 17 amino acids. Germline values: CDR1 KGHSH, CDR2 LQKENI. Trimming removed 6 bases from V and 0 bases from J, with 18 bases in between.

V and J are TRBV30 and TRBJ1-5; tentative D call: TRBD1 (5 bases). The CDR3 sequence is 14 residues long. Germline CDR1 reads GTSNPN; CDR2 reads SVGIG (reference sequence). V gave up 0 bases and J gave up 6 bases, with 12 bases separating them. The CDR3 is CAWSVGGPGQPQHF. CDR3 in DNA: TGTGCCTGGAGTGTGGGGGGTCCCGGTCAGCCCCAGCATTTT.

The chain uses TRBV10-2 and TRBJ2-3; 10 positions agree with TRBD1. From germline, CDR1 is WSHSY and CDR2 SAAADI. The CDR3 contains 15 residues. After removal of 8 bases from V and 0 bases from J, the junction contained 5 bases not matched to a gene. The DNA of the CDR3 is TGCGCCAGCGATAGACAGGGGGCTAGCACAGATACGCAGTATTTT. Protein: CASDRQGASTDTQYF.